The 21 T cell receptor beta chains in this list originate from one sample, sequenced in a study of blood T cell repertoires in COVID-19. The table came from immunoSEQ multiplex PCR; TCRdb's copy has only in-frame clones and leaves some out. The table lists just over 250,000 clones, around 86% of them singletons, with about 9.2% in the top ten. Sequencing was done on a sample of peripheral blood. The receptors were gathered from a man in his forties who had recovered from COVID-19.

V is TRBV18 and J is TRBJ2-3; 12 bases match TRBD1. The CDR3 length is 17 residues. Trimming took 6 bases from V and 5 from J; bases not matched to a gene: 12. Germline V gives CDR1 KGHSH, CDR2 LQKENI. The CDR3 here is CASSPTRGTGGGDTQYF. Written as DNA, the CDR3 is TGTGCCAGCTCGCCAACCAGGGGGACAGGGGGCGGAGATACGCAGTATTTT.

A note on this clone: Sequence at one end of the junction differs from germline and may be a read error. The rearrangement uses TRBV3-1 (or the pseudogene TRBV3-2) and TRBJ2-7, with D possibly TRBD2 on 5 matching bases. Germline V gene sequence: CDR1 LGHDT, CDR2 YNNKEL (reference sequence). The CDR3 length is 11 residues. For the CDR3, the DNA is TGTGCCAGCAGCCAAGCCTCCGGACTGATTTTC. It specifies CASSQASGLIF.

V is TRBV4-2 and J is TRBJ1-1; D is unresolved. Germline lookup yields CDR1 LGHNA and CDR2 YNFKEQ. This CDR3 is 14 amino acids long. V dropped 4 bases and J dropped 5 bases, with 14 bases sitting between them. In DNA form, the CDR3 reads TGTGCCAGCAGCCCGGCAGCTAGGGAGACTGAAGCTTTCTTT. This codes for CASSPAARETEAFF.

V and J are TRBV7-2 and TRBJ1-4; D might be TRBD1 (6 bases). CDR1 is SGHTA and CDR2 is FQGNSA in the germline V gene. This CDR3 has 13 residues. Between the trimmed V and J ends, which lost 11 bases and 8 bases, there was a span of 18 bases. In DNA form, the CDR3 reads TGTGCCTCAAATAGGGGGGGAGGGGAAAAACTGTTTTTT. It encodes CASNRGGGEKLFF.

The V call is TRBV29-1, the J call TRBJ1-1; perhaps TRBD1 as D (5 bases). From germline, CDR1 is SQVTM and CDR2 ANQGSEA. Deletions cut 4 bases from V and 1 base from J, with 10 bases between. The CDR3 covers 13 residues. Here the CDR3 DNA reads TGCAGCGTTGCTGGGGGGGAGAACACTGAAGCTTTCTTT. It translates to CSVAGGENTEAFF.

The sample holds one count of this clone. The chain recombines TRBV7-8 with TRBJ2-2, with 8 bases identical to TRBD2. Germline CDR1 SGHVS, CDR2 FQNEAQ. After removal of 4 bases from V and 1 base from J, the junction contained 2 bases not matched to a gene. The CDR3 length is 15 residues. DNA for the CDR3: TGTGCCAGCAGCTCACTAGCGGTGAACACCGGGGAGCTGTTTTTT. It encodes CASSSLAVNTGELFF.

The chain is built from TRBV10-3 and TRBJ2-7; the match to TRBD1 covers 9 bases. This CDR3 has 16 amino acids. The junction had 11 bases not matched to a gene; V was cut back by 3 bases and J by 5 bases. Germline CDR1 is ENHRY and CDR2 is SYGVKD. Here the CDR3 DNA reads TGTGCCATCAGTGACCCATCGGGACAGGGTGTCCACGAGCAGTACTTC. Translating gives CAISDPSGQGVHEQYF.

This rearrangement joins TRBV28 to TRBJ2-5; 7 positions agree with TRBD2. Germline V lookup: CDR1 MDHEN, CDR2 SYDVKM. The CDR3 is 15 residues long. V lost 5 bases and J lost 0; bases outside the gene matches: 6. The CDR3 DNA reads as TGTGCCAGCAGTGTGGGGGGGGTGTACCAAGAGACCCAGTACTTC. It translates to CASSVGGVYQETQYF. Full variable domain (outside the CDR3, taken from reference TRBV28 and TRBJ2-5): DVKVTQSSRYLVKRTGEKVFLECVQDMDHENMFWYRQDPGLGLRLIYFSYDVKMKEKGDIPEGYSVSREKKERFSLILESASTNQTSMYLCASSVGGVYQETQYFGPGTRLLVL.

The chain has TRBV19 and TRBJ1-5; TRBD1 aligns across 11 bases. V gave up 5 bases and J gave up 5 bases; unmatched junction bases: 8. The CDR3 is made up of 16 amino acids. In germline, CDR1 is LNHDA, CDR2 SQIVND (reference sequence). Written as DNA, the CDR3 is TGTGCCAGTAGTGGTAGACCGGGACAGGGGGATCAGCCCCAGCATTTT. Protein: CASSGRPGQGDQPQHF.

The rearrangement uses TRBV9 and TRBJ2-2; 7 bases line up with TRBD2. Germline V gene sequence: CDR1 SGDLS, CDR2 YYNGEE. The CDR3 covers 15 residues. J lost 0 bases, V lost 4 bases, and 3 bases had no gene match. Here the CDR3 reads CASSNRGANTGELFF. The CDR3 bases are TGTGCCAGCAGCAACCGGGGGGCGAACACCGGGGAGCTGTTTTTT.

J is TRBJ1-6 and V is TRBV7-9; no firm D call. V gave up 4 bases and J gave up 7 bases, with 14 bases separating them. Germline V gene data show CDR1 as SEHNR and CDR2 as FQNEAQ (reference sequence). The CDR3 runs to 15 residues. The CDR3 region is CASSSGGTKNSPLHF. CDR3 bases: TGTGCCAGCAGCTCCGGAGGCACAAAGAATTCACCCCTCCACTTT. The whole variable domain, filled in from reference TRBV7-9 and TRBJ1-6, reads DTGVSQNPRHKITKRGQNVTFRCDPISEHNRLYWYRQTLGQGPEFLTYFQNEAQLEKSRLLSDRFSAERPKGSFSTLEIQRTEQGDSAMYLCASSSGGTKNSPLHFGNGTRLTVT.

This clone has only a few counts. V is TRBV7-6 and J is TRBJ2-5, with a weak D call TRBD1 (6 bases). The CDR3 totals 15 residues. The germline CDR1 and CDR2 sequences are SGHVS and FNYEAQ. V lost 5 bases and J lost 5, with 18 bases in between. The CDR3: CASSPRAGDGETQYF. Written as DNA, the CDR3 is TGTGCCAGCAGCCCCCGGGCAGGGGACGGTGAGACCCAGTACTTC.

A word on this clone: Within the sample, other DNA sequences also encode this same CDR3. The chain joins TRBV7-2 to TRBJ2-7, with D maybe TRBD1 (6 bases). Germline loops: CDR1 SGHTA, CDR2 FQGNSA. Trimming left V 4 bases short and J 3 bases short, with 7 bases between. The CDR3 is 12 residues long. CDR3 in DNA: TGTGCCAGCAGCTCACAGGGCTACGAGCAGTACTTC. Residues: CASSSQGYEQYF.

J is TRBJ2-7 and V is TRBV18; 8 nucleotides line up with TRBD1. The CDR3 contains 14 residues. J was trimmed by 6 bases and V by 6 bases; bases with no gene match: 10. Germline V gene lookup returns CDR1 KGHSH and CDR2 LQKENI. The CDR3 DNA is TGTGCCAGCTCGGGACAGGCCAAATTTGGCGAGCAGTACTTC. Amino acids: CASSGQAKFGEQYF.

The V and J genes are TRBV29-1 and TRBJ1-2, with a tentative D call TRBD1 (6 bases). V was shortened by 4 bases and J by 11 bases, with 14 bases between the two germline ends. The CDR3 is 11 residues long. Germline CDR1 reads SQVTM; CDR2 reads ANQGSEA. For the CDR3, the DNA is TGCAGCGTTGTTATTACAGGGTCTTACACCTTC. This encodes CSVVITGSYTF.

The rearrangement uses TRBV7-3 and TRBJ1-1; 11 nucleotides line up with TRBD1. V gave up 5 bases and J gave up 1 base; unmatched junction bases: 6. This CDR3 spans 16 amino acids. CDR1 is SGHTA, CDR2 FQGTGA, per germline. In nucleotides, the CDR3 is TGTGCCAGCAGCCTCCGGACAGGGGGCCAGAACACTGAAGCTTTCTTT. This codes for CASSLRTGGQNTEAFF.

CDR3 in amino acids: CASSLRPGLLSYEQYF. CDR3 nucleotides: TGTGCCAGCAGCCTACGACCGGGACTACTCTCCTACGAGCAGTACTTC. This sequence joins TRBV6-2 or TRBV6-3 and TRBJ2-7, with TRBD2 matching over 7 bases. The germline gives CDR1 MNHEY, CDR2 SVGEGT. V lost 6 bases and J lost 0; bases outside the gene matches: 11. This CDR3 region has 16 residues.

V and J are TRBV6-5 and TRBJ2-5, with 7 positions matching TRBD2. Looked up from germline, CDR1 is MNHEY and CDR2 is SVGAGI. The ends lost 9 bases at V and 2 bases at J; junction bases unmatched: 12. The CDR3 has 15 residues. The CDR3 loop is CASHRTRAGQETQYF. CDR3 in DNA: TGTGCCAGTCATCGTACTCGAGCGGGGCAAGAGACCCAGTACTTC.

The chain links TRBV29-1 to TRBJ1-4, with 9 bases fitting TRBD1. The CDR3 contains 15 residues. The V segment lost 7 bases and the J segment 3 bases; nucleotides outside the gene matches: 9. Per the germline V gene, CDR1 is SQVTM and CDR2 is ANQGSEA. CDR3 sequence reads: CSATPGQGSNEKLFF. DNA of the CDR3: TGCAGCGCCACACCGGGACAGGGATCTAATGAAAAACTGTTTTTT.

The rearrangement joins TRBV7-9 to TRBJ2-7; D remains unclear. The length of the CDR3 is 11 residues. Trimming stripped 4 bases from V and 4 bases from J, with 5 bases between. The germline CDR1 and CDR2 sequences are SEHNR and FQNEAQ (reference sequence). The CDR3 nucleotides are TGTGCCAGCAGCTCGACTTACGAGCAGTACTTC. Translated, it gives CASSSTYEQYF.

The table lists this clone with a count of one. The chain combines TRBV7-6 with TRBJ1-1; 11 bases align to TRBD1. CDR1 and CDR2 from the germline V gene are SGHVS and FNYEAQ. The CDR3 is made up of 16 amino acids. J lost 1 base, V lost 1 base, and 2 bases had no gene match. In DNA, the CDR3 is TGTGCCAGCAGCTTAGGGACAGGGGGCCGGAACACTGAAGCTTTCTTT. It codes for CASSLGTGGRNTEAFF.